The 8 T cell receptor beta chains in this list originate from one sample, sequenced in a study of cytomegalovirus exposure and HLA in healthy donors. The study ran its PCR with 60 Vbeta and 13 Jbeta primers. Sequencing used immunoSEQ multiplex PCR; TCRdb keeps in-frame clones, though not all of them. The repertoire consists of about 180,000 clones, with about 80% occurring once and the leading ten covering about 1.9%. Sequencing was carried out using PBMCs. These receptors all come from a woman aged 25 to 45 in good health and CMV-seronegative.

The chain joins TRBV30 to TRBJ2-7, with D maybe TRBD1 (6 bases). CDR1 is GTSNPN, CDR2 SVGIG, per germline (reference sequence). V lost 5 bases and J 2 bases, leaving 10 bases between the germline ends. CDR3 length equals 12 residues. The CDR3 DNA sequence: TGTGCCTGGGAGAAGGGGGCCTACGAGCAGTACTTC. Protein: CAWEKGAYEQYF.

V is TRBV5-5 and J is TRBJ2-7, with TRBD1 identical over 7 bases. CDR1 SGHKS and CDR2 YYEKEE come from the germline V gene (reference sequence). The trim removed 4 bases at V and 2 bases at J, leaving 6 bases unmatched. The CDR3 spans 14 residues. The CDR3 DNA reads TGTGCCAGCAGCCCCTGGACAGGTCCCTACGAGCAGTACTTC. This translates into CASSPWTGPYEQYF. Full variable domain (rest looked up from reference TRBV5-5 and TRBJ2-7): DAGVTQSPTHLIKTRGQQVTLRCSPISGHKSVSWYQQVLGQGPQFIFQYYEKEERGRGNFPDRFSARQFPNYSSELNVNALLLGDSALYLCASSPWTGPYEQYFGPGTRLTVT.

The CDR3 sequence is CASSLGDYPTQETQYF. DNA of the CDR3: TGTGCCAGCAGTCTGGGGGACTACCCCACCCAGGAGACCCAGTACTTC. This chain connects TRBV7-3 to TRBJ2-5; 7 nucleotides line up with TRBD2. This CDR3 spans 16 amino acids. V lost 6 bases to trimming and J lost 5 bases; unmatched junction nucleotides: 15. Germline V gene sequence: CDR1 SGHTA, CDR2 FQGTGA.

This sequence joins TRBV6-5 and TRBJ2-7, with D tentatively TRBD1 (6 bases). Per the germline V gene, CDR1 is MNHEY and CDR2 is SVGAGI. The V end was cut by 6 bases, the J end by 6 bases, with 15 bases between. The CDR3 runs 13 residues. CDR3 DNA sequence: TGTGCCAGCAGGCTTACACAGGGAGTCGAGCAGTACTTC. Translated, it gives CASRLTQGVEQYF.

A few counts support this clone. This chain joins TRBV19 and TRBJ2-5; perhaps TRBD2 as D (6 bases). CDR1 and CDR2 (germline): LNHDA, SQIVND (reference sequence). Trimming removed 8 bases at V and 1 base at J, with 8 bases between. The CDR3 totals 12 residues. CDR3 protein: CASGGLQETQYF. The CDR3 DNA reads TGTGCCAGTGGGGGACTCCAAGAGACCCAGTACTTC.

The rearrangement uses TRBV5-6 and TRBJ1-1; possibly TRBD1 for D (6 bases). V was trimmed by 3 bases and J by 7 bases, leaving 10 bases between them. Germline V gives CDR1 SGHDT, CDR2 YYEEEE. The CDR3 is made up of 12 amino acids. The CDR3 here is CASSWGGSEAFF. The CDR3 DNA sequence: TGTGCCAGCAGCTGGGGGGGCAGTGAAGCTTTCTTT.

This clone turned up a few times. CDR3: CASSTGQLSNTEAFF. The CDR3 nucleotides read TGTGCCAGCAGTACGGGACAGCTATCGAACACTGAAGCTTTCTTT. The J gene is TRBJ1-1, the V gene TRBV6-6; the match to TRBD1 covers 7 bases. Germline assignment: CDR1 MNHNY and CDR2 SVGAGI (reference sequence). CDR3 length: 15 amino acids. Losses at the gene ends were 5 bases for V and 1 base for J; bases not matched to a gene: 7.

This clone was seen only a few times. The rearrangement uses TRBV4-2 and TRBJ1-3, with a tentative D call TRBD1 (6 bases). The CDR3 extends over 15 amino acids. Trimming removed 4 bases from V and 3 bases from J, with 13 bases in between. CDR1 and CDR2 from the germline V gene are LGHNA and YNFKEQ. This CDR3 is CASSPGEGSGNTIYF. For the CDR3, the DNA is TGTGCCAGCAGCCCAGGGGAGGGAAGTGGAAACACCATATATTTT.